Below are 29 T cell receptor beta chains sequenced from a single sample in a study of identical twins. TCRdb reprocessed the 5' RACE reads with MiXCR, giving one entry per CDR3 protein. The data hold fewer than 550,000 distinct CDR3 sequences, with roughly an eighth observed a single time. These data are also associated with another study on yellow fever vaccine responses in identical twins.

Sequenced sample: CD4+ T cells sorted from blood. Every receptor here comes from a woman aged 18-29 years in good health.

There are a few counts of this clonotype. The chain recombines TRBV6-5 with TRBJ2-3; 14 nucleotides align to TRBD2. The trim removed 3 bases at V and 7 bases at J, leaving 6 bases unmatched. The CDR3 consists of 16 residues. The germline V gene has CDR1 MNHEY and CDR2 SVGAGI. DNA for the CDR3: TGTGCCAGCAGTTATAGACTAGCGGGGGGGCAAAATACGCAGTATTTT. It encodes CASSYRLAGGQNTQYF.

Many counts were recorded for this clonotype. CDR3 coding DNA: TGCGCCAGCAGCTTGGGGCAGGTGGCATCCAATGAGCAGTTCTTC. This gives the protein CASSLGQVASNEQFF. The chain recombines TRBV5-1 with TRBJ2-1, with D uncertain. The CDR3 length is 15 residues. Germline V gene data show CDR1 as SGHRS and CDR2 as YFSETQ. The germline V and J ends were trimmed by 0 bases and 6 bases, with 13 bases remaining between them.

This clonotype was detected a few times. This sequence joins TRBV9 and TRBJ2-1; TRBD2 matches at 11 bases. CDR3 size: 17 residues. Per the germline V gene, CDR1 is SGDLS and CDR2 is YYNGEE. V lost 3 bases and J lost 0; bases outside the gene matches: 5. In nucleotides, the CDR3 is TGTGCCAGCAGCGCCGGACTAGCGGGTGCCTCCTACAATGAGCAGTTCTTC. Its translation: CASSAGLAGASYNEQFF. Full variable domain (rest looked up from reference TRBV9 and TRBJ2-1): DSGVTQTPKHLITATGQRVTLRCSPRSGDLSVYWYQQSLDQGLQFLIQYYNGEERAKGNILERFSAQQFPDLHSELNLSSLELGDSALYFCASSAGLAGASYNEQFFGPGTRLTVL.

This clonotype appeared many times. The chain has TRBV29-1 and TRBJ2-7; D is unresolved. Per the germline V gene, CDR1 is SQVTM and CDR2 is ANQGSEA. V lost 7 bases and J 5 bases, leaving 18 bases between the germline ends. CDR3 length equals 13 residues. This chain's CDR3 is CSAGLGGVDEQYF. CDR3 coding DNA: TGCAGCGCTGGCCTAGGCGGAGTCGACGAGCAGTACTTC.

This clonotype was counted a few times. The rearrangement joins TRBV12-3 or TRBV12-4 to TRBJ2-5; 8 bases map to TRBD1. The CDR3 covers 15 residues. The V and J ends lost 5 bases and 5 bases, in that order; junction bases with no gene match: 10. CDR3 sequence reads: CASSQNRGSVETQYF. DNA for the CDR3: TGTGCCAGCAGTCAAAACAGGGGGTCGGTTGAGACCCAGTACTTC.

This clonotype has just a few counts. The junction and the germline gene differ at one end; a read error may be behind it. The chain recombines TRBV5-1 with TRBJ2-7; TRBD1 matches 7 bases. The CDR3 totals 15 residues. The germline V gene encodes CDR1 SGHRS and CDR2 YFSETQ. CDR3 sequence reads: CASSYVQGVFYEQYF. CDR3 sequence (DNA): TGCGCCAGTAGCTACGTCCAGGGGGTATTCTACGAGCAGTACTTC. The full variable domain, rest sourced from reference TRBV5-1 and TRBJ2-7, is KAGVTQTPRYLIKTRGQQVTLSCSPISGHRSVSWYQQTPGQGLQFLFEYFSETQRNKGNFPGRFSGRQFSNSRSEMNVSTLELGDSALYLCASSYVQGVFYEQYFGPGTRLTVT.

This clonotype was counted only a few times. V and J are TRBV27 and TRBJ1-2; D not resolved. V gave up 6 bases and J gave up 4 bases, with 12 bases separating them. The CDR3 is 13 amino acids. Germline loops: CDR1 MNHEY, CDR2 SMNVEV (reference sequence). As DNA, the CDR3 is TGTGCCAGCAGAGGGTGGGTTGGCTATGGCTACACCTTC. Translated, it gives CASRGWVGYGYTF.

This clonotype showed up just a few times. This chain uses TRBV10-3 with TRBJ2-1; 8 nucleotides align to TRBD2. The CDR3 runs to 14 residues. From germline, CDR1 is ENHRY and CDR2 SYGVKD. V lost 2 bases and J lost 3; bases outside the gene matches: 0. The CDR3 DNA follows: TGTGCCATCAGTGAGACTAGCGGCTACAATGAGCAGTTCTTC. Protein product: CAISETSGYNEQFF.

This clonotype was counted at least ten times. The chain employs TRBV7-9 and TRBJ2-1; tentatively, D is TRBD2 (5 bases). The germline V gene has CDR1 SEHNR and CDR2 FQNEAQ (reference sequence). CDR3 length equals 13 residues. Trimming took 3 bases from V and 6 from J, leaving 9 bases between them. CDR3 sequence: CASSFLGGNEQFF. In nucleotides, the CDR3 is TGTGCCAGCAGCTTTTTAGGAGGCAATGAGCAGTTCTTC.

The genes are TRBV6-1 and TRBJ2-7, with 10 bases fitting TRBD1. The CDR3 has 16 amino acids. V trimming: 6 bases; J trimming: 6 bases; junction bases outside the gene matches: 14. Germline CDR1 MNHNS, CDR2 SASEGT. CDR3 nucleotides: TGTGCCAGCAGCCCTTTCTTGGGGACAGGGGTGAGCGAGCAGTACTTC. Amino acids: CASSPFLGTGVSEQYF.

This clonotype was observed a few times. This chain connects TRBV7-2 to TRBJ2-3; D gene unclear. This CDR3 has 13 amino acids. V was pared by 2 bases and J by 6 bases, with 9 bases between. The V gene's germline CDR1 is SGHTA and CDR2 FQGNSA. The CDR3 DNA reads as TGTGCCAGCAGCTTAAGGTTCGAGGATACGCAGTATTTT. Translating it yields CASSLRFEDTQYF.

This chain joins TRBV29-1 and TRBJ1-4, with TRBD1 identical over 7 bases. Germline lookup yields CDR1 SQVTM and CDR2 ANQGSEA. This CDR3 has 12 residues. V dropped 7 bases and J dropped 7; count of bases not matched to a gene: 6. CDR3 sequence (DNA): TGCAGCGGCGGGGACAGCTCTGAAAAACTGTTTTTT. It is translated as CSGGDSSEKLFF. Drawing the rest from reference TRBV29-1 and TRBJ1-4, the complete variable domain is SAVISQKPSRDICQRGTSLTIQCQVDSQVTMMFWYRQQPGQSLTLIATANQGSEATYESGFVIDKFPISRPNLTFSTLTVSNMSPEDSSIYLCSGGDSSEKLFFGSGTQLSVL.

This clonotype was seen a few times. The V gene is TRBV20-1, the J gene TRBJ2-3, with 8 bases lining up with TRBD2. CDR1 is DFQATT and CDR2 is SNEGSKA in the germline V gene (reference sequence). The CDR3 contains 14 residues. Trimming at V came to 1 base and at J to 2 bases, leaving 2 bases not matched to a gene. The CDR3 here is CSARVSGVTDTQYF. The DNA for the CDR3 is TGCAGTGCTAGAGTTAGCGGGGTCACAGATACGCAGTATTTT.

This chain joins TRBV4-3 and TRBJ2-5; D unresolved. The CDR3 is 13 residues long. Germline V gene lookup returns CDR1 LGHNA and CDR2 YSLEER. V shed 4 bases and J shed 7 bases, with 13 bases lying between them. The CDR3 sequence: CASSPALRGTQYF. The DNA of the CDR3 is TGCGCCAGCAGCCCCGCCCTGCGTGGGACCCAGTACTTC.

This clonotype was recorded a few times. This rearrangement joins TRBV20-1 to TRBJ2-7; TRBD1 might be the D (6 bases). Germline assignment: CDR1 DFQATT and CDR2 SNEGSKA (reference sequence). Trimming shortened V by 1 base and J by 3 bases, and 16 bases separated the two germline ends. The CDR3 extends over 15 amino acids. This CDR3 reads CSARVRPDRVYEQYF. CDR3 nucleotide sequence: TGCAGTGCTAGAGTGCGGCCGGACAGAGTCTACGAGCAGTACTTC.

Only a few counts were recorded for this clonotype. The V gene is TRBV7-2, the J gene TRBJ2-1, with D perhaps matching TRBD1 or TRBD2 (5 bases each). The germline CDR1 and CDR2 sequences are SGHTA and FQGNSA. The length of the CDR3 is 15 residues. The V and J ends lost 1 base and 8 bases respectively, with 15 bases between them. This chain's CDR3 is CASSLEGTRGYEQFF. The CDR3, as DNA: TGTGCCAGCAGCTTAGAGGGGACCCGCGGGTATGAGCAGTTCTTC.

This clonotype has only a few counts. The rearrangement uses TRBV6-5 and TRBJ2-7; no reliable D call. V lost 5 bases and J lost 3, with 14 bases in between. This CDR3 region has 14 residues. CDR1 MNHEY and CDR2 SVGAGI come from the germline V gene. The CDR3 reads CASSTPRENYEQYF. CDR3 sequence (DNA): TGTGCCAGCAGTACTCCAAGGGAAAACTACGAGCAGTACTTC.

This clonotype was observed a handful of times. This chain connects TRBV5-4 to TRBJ2-2; D perhaps matches TRBD2 (6 bases). The length of the CDR3 is 17 residues. CDR1 and CDR2 (germline): SGHNT, YYREEE (reference sequence). V lost 2 bases, J lost 1 base, and 15 bases lay in between. CDR3 DNA sequence: TGTGCCAGCAGCTTCGGGAGACTAACAGTGAACACCGGGGAGCTGTTTTTT. Protein sequence: CASSFGRLTVNTGELFF.

The rearrangement links TRBV29-1 to TRBJ2-3, with D perhaps given as TRBD1 or TRBD2 (5 bases each). V lost 6 bases, J lost 3 bases, and 16 bases lay in between. The CDR3 runs to 14 residues. The V gene's germline CDR1 is SQVTM and CDR2 ANQGSEA. The CDR3 DNA follows: TGCAGCGTCCTGGCTGGGGGAAAGACAGATACGCAGTATTTT. This gives the protein CSVLAGGKTDTQYF.

This clonotype has ten or more counts. The rearrangement links TRBV28 to TRBJ2-7; 9 bases line up with TRBD1. The CDR3 has 15 amino acids. The V and J ends lost 7 bases and 3 bases, in that order; junction bases with no gene match: 10. The germline V gene encodes CDR1 MDHEN and CDR2 SYDVKM. The CDR3 reads CASIGDRVRDYEQYF. CDR3 DNA: TGTGCCAGCATTGGGGACAGGGTAAGAGACTACGAGCAGTACTTC.

In its sample, this clonotype was seen a few times. The chain carries TRBV7-9 and TRBJ2-7; D may be TRBD2 (6 bases). The CDR3 extends over 12 amino acids. Deletions cut 3 bases from V and 6 bases from J, with 9 bases between. The germline V gene has CDR1 SEHNR and CDR2 FQNEAQ (reference sequence). In DNA, the CDR3 is TGTGCCAGCAGCTTCTCGGGGGTCGAGCAGTACTTC. Amino acids: CASSFSGVEQYF.

The gene calls are TRBV6-5 and TRBJ2-7; possible D gene TRBD1, 6 bases. This CDR3 comprises 13 residues. Germline CDR1 MNHEY, CDR2 SVGAGI. V lost 3 bases and J lost 6, with 12 bases in between. CDR3 nucleotide sequence: TGTGCCAGCAGTTATCAGGGGCCATCCGAGCAGTACTTC. Translating gives CASSYQGPSEQYF.

The chain uses TRBV27 and TRBJ2-7; D possibly matches TRBD1 or TRBD2 (6 bases each). V lost 2 bases, J lost 4 bases, and 12 bases lay in between. Germline CDR1 reads MNHEY; CDR2 reads SMNVEV (reference sequence). CDR3 length: 14 amino acids. CDR3: CASSLVGGQYEQYF. In DNA, the CDR3 is TGTGCCAGCAGTTTAGTTGGGGGGCAATACGAGCAGTACTTC.

A few counts support this clonotype. The chain employs TRBV27 and TRBJ2-6; possible D gene TRBD1, 5 bases. Germline V lookup: CDR1 MNHEY, CDR2 SMNVEV (reference sequence). The length of the CDR3 is 16 residues. The V end was cut by 4 bases, the J end by 4 bases, with 14 bases between. The CDR3 here is CASSSWAGLGANVLTF. For the CDR3, the DNA is TGTGCCAGCAGTTCCTGGGCAGGGTTGGGGGCCAACGTCCTGACTTTC.

This clonotype was counted at least ten times. This sequence joins TRBV29-1 and TRBJ2-1, with TRBD2 matching over 7 bases. J lost 13 bases, V lost 3 bases, and 6 bases had no gene match. Germline V gene lookup returns CDR1 SQVTM and CDR2 ANQGSEA. The CDR3 totals 11 residues. In DNA, the CDR3 is TGCAGCGTTGACGGGGGGTTGGAACAGTTCTTC. Protein product: CSVDGGLEQFF.

This clonotype was seen a handful of times. The chain recombines TRBV24-1 with TRBJ2-1; 9 nucleotides line up with TRBD2. CDR3 length: 16 residues. V was pared by 5 bases and J by 8 bases, with 12 bases of the junction left unmatched. In germline, CDR1 is KGHDR, CDR2 SFDVKD. The CDR3 is CATSGVAGALEDEQFF. In DNA, the CDR3 is TGTGCCACCAGTGGGGTAGCGGGGGCCCTAGAGGATGAGCAGTTCTTC.

The chain uses TRBV5-6 and TRBJ2-1, with TRBD2 matching over 14 bases. CDR3 length: 17 amino acids. In germline, CDR1 is SGHDT, CDR2 YYEEEE. Trimming at V came to 4 bases and at J to 3 bases, leaving 6 bases not matched to a gene. The CDR3 loop reads CASSAGLAGGGYNEQFF. CDR3 sequence (DNA): TGTGCCAGCAGCGCAGGACTAGCGGGAGGAGGCTACAATGAGCAGTTCTTC.

V and J are TRBV7-8 and TRBJ2-7; D is perhaps TRBD1 (6 bases). This CDR3 is 13 amino acids long. CDR1 is SGHVS, CDR2 FQNEAQ, per germline. Trimming took off 1 base at V and 13 bases at J, with 17 bases between the two ends. The DNA for the CDR3 is TGTGCCAGCAGCTTAGAGTCCCAGGCAGGGGTATACTTC. Protein sequence: CASSLESQAGVYF.

The sample holds a few counts of this clonotype. The chain is built from TRBV7-9 and TRBJ2-1; TRBD1 or TRBD2 may be the D gene (6 bases each). V was shortened by 0 bases and J by 9 bases, with 12 bases between the two germline ends. Germline CDR1 and CDR2: SEHNR and FQNEAQ (reference sequence). This CDR3 has 14 residues. CDR3 protein: CASSLAYKGGEQFF. In DNA form, the CDR3 reads TGTGCCAGCAGCTTAGCGTATAAGGGGGGTGAGCAGTTCTTC.